The source of this T cell receptor beta chain is a study of blood T cells in healthy people across ages. Study-level results: Diversity was estimated from one million T cells, and these estimates were considered underestimates.

In regard to this clonotype: Its specificity is unknown.

The V gene's germline CDR1 is MNHNS and CDR2 SASEGT. The CDR3 length is 15 residues. The germline V and J ends were trimmed by 1 base and 4 bases, with 13 bases remaining between them. Together with a sample-barcoded 5' primer, a J-beta primer mix was included in a second PCR lasting about 7 to 12 cycles. TCRdb re-derived calls from the 5' RACE reads in MiXCR, one entry per CDR3 protein. The sample has roughly 720,000 distinct CDR3 sequences, approximately 55% seen once. Material for sequencing was blood. This sequence joins TRBV6-1 and TRBJ1-1; TRBD1 is a possible D gene (5 bases). This TCR was sampled from a man older than 75 in good health. As DNA, the CDR3 is TGTGCCAGCAGTGAAGTTGGGGGTACGGGCACTGAAGCTTTCTTT. Its protein is CASSEVGGTGTEAFF.